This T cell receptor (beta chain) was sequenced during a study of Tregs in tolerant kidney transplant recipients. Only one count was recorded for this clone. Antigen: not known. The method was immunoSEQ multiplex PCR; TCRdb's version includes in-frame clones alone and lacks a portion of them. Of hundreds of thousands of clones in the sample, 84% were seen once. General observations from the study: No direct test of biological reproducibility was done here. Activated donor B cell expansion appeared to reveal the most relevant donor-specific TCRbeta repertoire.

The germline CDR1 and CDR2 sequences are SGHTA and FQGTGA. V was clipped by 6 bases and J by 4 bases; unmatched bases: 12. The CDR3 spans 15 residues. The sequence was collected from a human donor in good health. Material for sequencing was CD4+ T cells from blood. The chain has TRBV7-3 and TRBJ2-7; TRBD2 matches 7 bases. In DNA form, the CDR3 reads TGTGCCAGCAGGCCCACTGGCGGGGGAGCATACGAGCAGTACTTC. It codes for CASRPTGGGAYEQYF.